One and the same sample provided the 17 T cell receptor beta chains below, sequenced in a study of shared clonotypes between healthy human individuals. Profiled with immunoSEQ multiplex PCR; TCRdb holds only in-frame clones, not every one. Here the sample spans roughly 660,000 clones, less than 95% being singletons. Sequencing was carried out using memory CD8+ T cells from PBMCs. The subset is: CD45RO+ cells pooled with CCR7-negative TemRA cells. These receptors were taken from a man between 18 and 35 years old in good health. Some clones in this sample may be carry-over from other donors' samples.

This chain joins TRBV7-2 and TRBJ1-3; possibly TRBD1 for D (6 bases). The length of the CDR3 is 16 residues. V lost 5 bases and J 4 bases, leaving 18 bases between the germline ends. Germline V gene lookup returns CDR1 SGHTA and CDR2 FQGNSA. The CDR3 protein is CASSPGGRKRGNTIYF. The CDR3 coding sequence is TGTGCCAGCAGCCCTGGGGGGCGTAAACGCGGAAACACCATATATTTT.

This chain links TRBV27 with TRBJ1-1; maybe TRBD1 (6 bases). Germline lookup yields CDR1 MNHEY and CDR2 SMNVEV (reference sequence). Between the trimmed V and J ends, which lost 6 bases and 1 base, there was a span of 12 bases. The CDR3 is 14 amino acids. CDR3 amino acids: CASSPGTRNTEAFF. DNA of the CDR3: TGTGCCAGCAGCCCCGGGACAAGGAACACTGAAGCTTTCTTT.

V is TRBV5-8 and J is TRBJ2-3; TRBD2 agrees at 8 bases. Trimming removed 0 bases from V and 1 base from J; junction bases left unmatched: 4. The CDR3 covers 16 residues. Germline assignment: CDR1 SGHTS and CDR2 YDEGEE. DNA of the CDR3: TGTGCCAGCAGCTTGGGACTAGCGCTACGCACAGATACGCAGTATTTT. It encodes CASSLGLALRTDTQYF.

V is TRBV27 and J is TRBJ1-4, with no clear D. Germline assignment: CDR1 MNHEY and CDR2 SMNVEV (reference sequence). The CDR3 runs to 13 residues. Trimming shortened V by 1 base and J by 5 bases, and 5 bases separated the two germline ends. CDR3 sequence reads: CASSLLRNEKLFF. For the CDR3, the DNA is TGTGCCAGCAGTTTATTAAGAAATGAAAAACTGTTTTTT.

The chain carries TRBV14 and TRBJ2-7; no clear D gene. This CDR3 is 12 amino acids long. Germline V CDR1 and CDR2: SGHDN, FVKESK. Trimming left V 5 bases short and J 6 bases short, with 11 bases between. The CDR3 coding sequence is TGTGCCAGCAGCGAATCCCGCTCCGAGCAGTACTTC. Its translation: CASSESRSEQYF.

The chain joins TRBV7-6 to TRBJ2-2; D gene ambiguous. V shed 2 bases and J shed 5 bases, with 12 bases lying between them. This CDR3 has 15 amino acids. Germline loops: CDR1 SGHVS, CDR2 FNYEAQ. CDR3 region: CASSLYMVSTGELFF. The DNA for the CDR3 is TGTGCCAGCAGCTTATATATGGTCTCAACCGGGGAGCTGTTTTTT.

The rearrangement uses TRBV9 and TRBJ2-1; no clear D gene. The V gene lost 4 bases and the J gene lost 8 bases, with 10 bases spanning the gap. The length of the CDR3 is 12 residues. Germline V gives CDR1 SGDLS, CDR2 YYNGEE. The CDR3 DNA sequence: TGTGCCAGCAGCCACTCAAGTTATGAGCAGTTCTTC. Translating it yields CASSHSSYEQFF.

This rearrangement joins TRBV29-1 to TRBJ2-7; 9 bases match TRBD1. With 5 bases clipped from V and 10 bases from J, the junction kept 9 bases outside the gene matches. The CDR3 has 12 residues. Per the germline V gene, CDR1 is SQVTM and CDR2 is ANQGSEA. The CDR3 protein is CSVTEQGARQYF. CDR3 DNA sequence: TGCAGCGTTACCGAACAGGGGGCGCGACAGTACTTC.

This chain uses TRBV13 with TRBJ2-1; weak D call: TRBD1 (5 bases). This CDR3 has 14 residues. Germline values: CDR1 PRHDT, CDR2 FYEKMQ (reference sequence). Trimming removed 6 bases at V and 5 bases at J, with 14 bases between. CDR3 residues: CASRSRGAHNEQFF. The CDR3 region has the DNA TGTGCCAGCAGATCTCGTGGGGCACACAATGAGCAGTTCTTC.

The chain recombines TRBV28 with TRBJ2-7; D might be TRBD1 (6 bases). Per the germline V gene, CDR1 is MDHEN and CDR2 is SYDVKM. With 8 bases removed from V and 4 bases from J, the gap between germline ends came to 21 bases. The CDR3 length is 15 residues. CDR3 coding DNA: TGTGCCAGCCTTGATAGTCCTACAGGGAGATACGAGCAGTACTTC. It encodes CASLDSPTGRYEQYF.

The chain uses TRBV28 and TRBJ2-2; 15 nucleotides line up with TRBD2. From germline, CDR1 is MDHEN and CDR2 SYDVKM. With V trimmed by 6 bases and J by 3 bases, 17 bases remained unmatched. The CDR3 spans 21 residues. Written as DNA, the CDR3 is TGTGCCAGCAGCCCTAACCATCGGACTAGCGGGAGGGCCTATGACACCGGGGAGCTGTTTTTT. It codes for CASSPNHRTSGRAYDTGELFF.

This rearrangement joins TRBV28 to TRBJ2-7, with 10 bases aligning to TRBD1. The germline V gene encodes CDR1 MDHEN and CDR2 SYDVKM. CDR3 length equals 14 residues. Losses at the gene ends were 6 bases for V and 6 bases for J; bases not matched to a gene: 8. The CDR3 region has the DNA TGTGCCAGCAGACAGACAGGGGGCTCAGGCGAGCAGTACTTC. Amino acid sequence: CASRQTGGSGEQYF.

As to this clone: Other DNA sequences in this specimen translate into the identical CDR3. The chain links TRBV27 to TRBJ2-7, with 10 bases identical to TRBD1. Trimming took 0 bases from V and 5 from J; bases not matched to a gene: 7. This CDR3 comprises 16 residues. Germline V lookup: CDR1 MNHEY, CDR2 SMNVEV (reference sequence). The DNA of the CDR3 is TGTGCCAGCAGTTTATCGGCCGGGACAGGGGACCACGAGCAGTACTTC. Translated, it gives CASSLSAGTGDHEQYF.

The chain joins TRBV13 to TRBJ2-3, with D perhaps TRBD2 (5 bases). The CDR3 has 17 residues. Germline assignment: CDR1 PRHDT and CDR2 FYEKMQ (reference sequence). V gave up 2 bases and J gave up 0 bases, with 15 bases separating them. CDR3 DNA sequence: TGTGCCAGCAGCTTATGGGGAGCGGCCATTAGCACAGATACGCAGTATTTT. As protein: CASSLWGAAISTDTQYF.

The rearrangement joins TRBV6-1 to TRBJ2-3, with D hard to call. Trimming removed 0 bases from V and 2 bases from J, with 12 bases in between. Looked up from germline, CDR1 is MNHNS and CDR2 is SASEGT. The CDR3 is 16 amino acids. For the CDR3, the DNA is TGTGCCAGCAGTGAAGCCGTCGTCAGCCTCACAGATACGCAGTATTTT. Its protein product is CASSEAVVSLTDTQYF.

This clone turned up a few times. The chain combines TRBV4-1 with TRBJ1-2; D gene ambiguous. CDR1 MGHRA and CDR2 YSYEKL come from the germline V gene. CDR3 size: 13 residues. Trimming took 5 bases from V and 1 from J, leaving 8 bases between them. CDR3 protein: CASSSQVNYGYTF. Written as DNA, the CDR3 is TGCGCCAGCAGCTCTCAGGTTAACTATGGCTACACCTTC.

The CDR3 sequence is CASSKTGVNTEAFF. The CDR3 nucleotides are TGTGCCAGCAGCAAAACAGGGGTGAACACTGAAGCTTTCTTT. The chain joins TRBV11-2 to TRBJ1-1; 7 bases are a match to TRBD1. The CDR3 totals 14 residues. V was clipped by 5 bases and J by 0 bases; unmatched bases: 3. Germline values: CDR1 SGHAT, CDR2 FQNNGV.